Each of the 2 T cell receptor beta chains below was sequenced from the same sample in a study of graft-versus-host responses after intestinal transplantation. TCRdb's copy holds only in-frame clones and misses some; the assay was immunoSEQ multiplex PCR. The sample shows under 140,000 clones, just over 90% of them seen only once. Their recognized antigens are unknown. This sample comprised unstimulated CD8+ T cells sorted from spleen or lymph node cells, obtained before intestinal transplant. These receptors all stem from a human donor who received an intestinal transplant.

The chain joins TRBV28 to TRBJ2-4; D may be TRBD1 (6 bases). CDR1 is MDHEN and CDR2 is SYDVKM in the germline V gene. Trimming took off 1 base at V and 0 bases at J, with 10 bases between the two ends. The CDR3 has 16 amino acids. The CDR3 loop is CASSLFQGLAKNIQYF. CDR3 DNA sequence: TGTGCCAGCAGTTTATTCCAGGGGTTAGCCAAAAACATTCAGTACTTC.

This chain joins TRBV30 and TRBJ2-7, with 8 bases lining up with TRBD1. Trimming at V came to 5 bases and at J to 3 bases, leaving 9 bases not matched to a gene. Germline V gene data show CDR1 as GTSNPN and CDR2 as SVGIG (reference sequence). The CDR3 length is 14 residues. In DNA form, the CDR3 reads TGTGCCTGGGTTCCTGAACAGGGGGTCTACGAGCAGTACTTC. Protein product: CAWVPEQGVYEQYF. Supplemented by reference TRBV30 and TRBJ2-7, the full variable domain reads SQTIHQWPATLVQPVGSPLSLECTVEGTSNPNLYWYRQAAGRGLQLLFYSVGIGQISSEVPQNLSASRPQDRQFILSSKKLLLSDSGFYLCAWVPEQGVYEQYFGPGTRLTVT.